The clone carrying this T cell receptor (beta chain) was found many times. The antigen remains undetermined. Noted time point: sample taken at primary tumor resection. The record originates from a study of spatial heterogeneity in lung cancer. Study-wide background: Fewer alpha-chain than beta-chain sequences were consistently detected. On average, each unique TCR and UMI combination appeared more than ten times in raw reads.

TCRdb reanalysed the 5' RACE reads using MiXCR and keeps one entry per CDR3 protein. There are under 20,000 distinct CDR3 sequences in the sample; 7% occur only once, and under 25% lies in the top ten. Trimming removed 7 bases from V and 6 bases from J, with 22 bases in between. Per germline, CDR1 SGDLS and CDR2 YYNGEE. The CDR3 sequence is 15 residues long. The study, taken as a whole, reports: The number of expanded tumor alpha and beta chains correlated with mutation number. Ubiquitous expanded TCR counts tracked ubiquitous nonsynonymous mutations, and regional counts tracked regional ones.

The receptor comes from a female donor with early-stage non-small cell lung cancer. This sample comprised lung tumor tissue, obtained at surgery. The chain recombines TRBV9 with TRBJ1-1; D gene ambiguous. The CDR3 DNA sequence: TGTGCCAGCGGTAAACGGAACGCGGACCGTGCTGAAGCTTTCTTT. This encodes CASGKRNADRAEAFF.